This T cell receptor (beta chain) stems from a study of circulating and synovial CD4+ cells in juvenile arthritis. The study, taken as a whole, reports: Deeper sequencing increased measured overlap with synovial clonotypes. T cell genome counts differed by at least an order of magnitude between CPL and CD4 samples. Circulating pathogenic-like lymphocytes shared a substantially higher fraction of CDR3 sequences with synovium than bulk blood. Traditional Vbeta family usage analysis missed the pathogenic-like versus bulk difference.

V was trimmed by 1 base and J by 8 bases, leaving 9 bases between them. The CDR3 runs 13 residues. Germline CDR1 is LGHNA and CDR2 is YNFKEQ. Comment on this clone: Antigen: not known.

Profiled with immunoSEQ multiplex PCR; TCRdb holds only in-frame clones, not every one. The table has 39,000 or so clones, 94% seen once; the top ten hold 0.7%. This TCR came from a human donor with juvenile idiopathic arthritis. The chain uses TRBV4-2 and TRBJ2-1, with D unclear. Sequenced: CD4+ T cells from blood. The CDR3: CASSQVRVDEQFF. CDR3 coding DNA: TGTGCCAGCAGCCAAGTGCGAGTGGATGAGCAGTTCTTC.